Listed here is a single T cell receptor (beta chain). After extraction with the RNeasy kit, about 0.45 to 1 ug of the RNA was reverse transcribed using random hexamers. TCRdb re-called the immunoSEQ multiplex PCR reads with MiXCR, one entry per CDR3 protein. Of approximately 150,000 distinct CDR3 sequences in the sample, 92% are singletons; the top ten hold around 0.08%. The data originate from a study of CD8 T cells in Susac syndrome. Sequenced: CD4+ T cells from PBMCs. The TCR was taken from a human donor in good health.

CDR3 sequence: CASSFGDSSGANVLTF. As DNA, the CDR3 is TGTGCCAGCAGTTTTGGCGACAGCTCTGGGGCCAACGTCCTGACTTTC. The chain recombines TRBV12-3 or TRBV12-4 with TRBJ2-6; weak D call: TRBD1 (5 bases). The CDR3 is made up of 16 amino acids. With 3 bases removed from V and 0 bases from J, the gap between germline ends came to 9 bases.